These 10 T cell receptor beta chains came from one sample sequenced in a study of T cell responses to AZD1222 COVID-19 vaccine. Repertoires were generated with immunoSEQ multiplex PCR, while TCRdb's copy carries only in-frame clones and drops some. The sample contains over 120,000 clones, 85% to 90% of which appear only once. The source material was peripheral blood, sampled 28 days after the second AZD1222 dose. The receptors were sampled from an adult who received the AZD1222 COVID-19 vaccine.

This clone showed up just a few times. The chain couples TRBV9 to TRBJ1-1, with no clear D. Trimming cost V 0 bases and J 5 bases, with 11 bases left between them. The CDR3 spans 14 residues. Per the germline V gene, CDR1 is SGDLS and CDR2 is YYNGEE. This chain's CDR3 is CASSVGPLRTEAFF. The CDR3 DNA is TGTGCCAGCAGCGTAGGCCCCTTGAGGACTGAAGCTTTCTTT.

This clone was observed a handful of times. The chain joins TRBV6-5 to TRBJ1-1; D is unresolved. V gave up 2 bases and J gave up 1 base, with 5 bases separating them. Germline CDR1 reads MNHEY; CDR2 reads SVGAGI. The CDR3 loop spans 13 amino acids. The CDR3 DNA reads as TGTGCCAGCAGTTACAATGGGAACACTGAAGCTTTCTTT. Encoded protein: CASSYNGNTEAFF.

This clone appeared a few times. The chain uses TRBV27 and TRBJ1-3; D is possibly TRBD1 (5 bases). The CDR3 loop spans 16 amino acids. Trimming pared 0 bases from V and 0 bases from J, leaving 9 bases between. Germline values: CDR1 MNHEY, CDR2 SMNVEV (reference sequence). This chain's CDR3 is CASSLSGVLSGNTIYF. In DNA form, the CDR3 reads TGTGCCAGCAGTTTATCAGGGGTTCTCTCTGGAAACACCATATATTTT.

This clone turned up a few times. A read error may account for a junction end that differs from germline. V and J are TRBV15 and TRBJ2-2; TRBD1 matches 7 bases. CDR3 length equals 18 residues. Germline loops: CDR1 LNHNV, CDR2 YYDKDF (reference sequence). Here the CDR3 reads CATSRDPPGTAPGGELFF. The CDR3 nucleotides are TGTGCCACCAGCCGAGACCCCCCCGGGACAGCACCTGGGGGGGAGCTGTTTTTT.

The chain links TRBV12-3 or TRBV12-4 to TRBJ1-5; no reliable D call. The CDR3 covers 11 residues. Trimming removed 5 bases at V and 9 bases at J, with 8 bases between. CDR3 DNA: TGTGCCAGCAGTACAATATGGCCCCAGCATTTT. This sequence encodes CASSTIWPQHF.

The gene calls are TRBV18 and TRBJ2-2, with a tentative D call TRBD2 (6 bases). CDR3 size: 16 residues. Germline CDR1 KGHSH, CDR2 LQKENI. V lost 3 bases to trimming and J lost 1 base, with 12 bases between them. CDR3 sequence (DNA): TGTGCCAGCTCACCTTCGGGACTGGTGAACACCGGGGAGCTGTTTTTT. Translating gives CASSPSGLVNTGELFF.

V and J are TRBV29-1 and TRBJ1-4; D remains unclear. The CDR3 contains 15 residues. V dropped 0 bases and J dropped 0 bases, with 8 bases sitting between them. Germline V lookup: CDR1 SQVTM, CDR2 ANQGSEA. DNA of the CDR3: TGCAGCGTTGAAGATCAGTATGCAACTAATGAAAAACTGTTTTTT. Translating it yields CSVEDQYATNEKLFF.

The DNA for the CDR3 is TGTGCCAGCAGCGAGGGCTACTCCGCGACAGGGATGTATGAAAAACTGTTTTTT. Protein product: CASSEGYSATGMYEKLFF. The rearrangement links TRBV7-9 to TRBJ1-4; the match to TRBD1 covers 7 bases. Germline CDR1 SEHNR, CDR2 FQNEAQ (reference sequence). CDR3 length: 18 residues. The V gene end was trimmed by 5 bases and the J gene end by 6 bases; junction bases not matched to a gene: 18.

This chain connects TRBV27 to TRBJ2-2; D perhaps matches TRBD1 (5 bases). V was trimmed by 3 bases and J by 6 bases, leaving 8 bases between them. Germline V CDR1 and CDR2: MNHEY, SMNVEV (reference sequence). CDR3 length: 13 amino acids. The CDR3 here is CASSLIRAGELFF. CDR3 DNA: TGTGCCAGCAGTTTGATCAGGGCCGGGGAGCTGTTTTTT.

The chain joins TRBV3-1 (or the pseudogene TRBV3-2) to TRBJ2-7; D perhaps matches TRBD1 (6 bases). Germline CDR1 reads LGHDT; CDR2 reads YNNKEL (reference sequence). The ends were cut back, 6 bases at V and 0 bases at J, with 12 bases in the middle. This CDR3 contains 14 residues. The CDR3 DNA sequence: TGTGCCAGCAGGTCGAAGGGGGTCTCCTACGAGCAGTACTTC. Translated: CASRSKGVSYEQYF.